This T cell receptor beta chain emerged from a study of CD8 T cells in ankylosing spondylitis. Regarding the study as a whole: A TCR beta motif made of fewer than ten highly homologous variants seemed typical of ankylosing spondylitis blood.

This clonotype was counted a few times. Its antigen is still unknown. Germline CDR1 reads SGHRS; CDR2 reads YFSETQ. This CDR3 has 17 residues. V lost 4 bases, J lost 2 bases, and 19 bases lay in between. A single record per CDR3 protein comes from TCRdb applying MiXCR to the 5' RACE reads. The table records a few hundred thousand distinct CDR3 sequences, roughly 13% of them present only once. The receptor was isolated from a male donor with ankylosing spondylitis. The chain joins TRBV5-1 to TRBJ1-3; D is undetermined. The sequenced sample consisted of blood, either unsorted or a sorted T cell fraction (not recorded which). CDR3 bases: TGCGCCAGCAGCCCTTTGGCGCATACTCTCACTGGAAACACCATATATTTT. Translating gives CASSPLAHTLTGNTIYF.